The present entry profiles one T cell receptor (beta chain) with its context. These data belong to a study of blood T cell repertoires in COVID-19. About the study: PBMCs, B-cell-depleted T cells, or T cells were the source of the cDNA or gDNA that made up the material.

CDR1 and CDR2 (germline): SGHDT, YYEEEE. The CDR3 totals 14 residues. The V segment lost 5 bases and the J segment 7 bases; nucleotides outside the gene matches: 6. One Seattle source followed patients from active infection through their disease course. Generated by immunoSEQ multiplex PCR, the TCRdb table keeps only in-frame clones and is missing some. The sample holds 250,000 to 350,000 clones, approximately 92% seen once. The sequenced material came from peripheral blood. The J gene is TRBJ2-2, the V gene TRBV5-6, with TRBD1 identical over 9 bases. This receptor was taken from a woman in her twenties or thirties with COVID-19, enrolled during active disease. CDR3 DNA: TGTGCCAGCAGTTGGACAGGGGACAGCGGGGAGCTGTTTTTT. Residues: CASSWTGDSGELFF.